This T cell receptor (beta chain) came from a study of T cell responses to AZD1222 COVID-19 vaccine. CDR1 MNHEY and CDR2 SVGEGT come from the germline V gene. The CDR3 has 15 amino acids. V lost 5 bases to trimming and J lost 8 bases; unmatched junction nucleotides: 14. With regard to this clone: Its antigen is undetermined.

Whole-study results and caveats: Donors in the cohort were predominantly white British and more often female, and clonal diversity was possibly underestimated. Only a handful of AZD1222 recipients, six or seven in all, had baseline seropositivity.

Profiled with immunoSEQ multiplex PCR; TCRdb holds only in-frame clones, not every one. Of some 130,000 clones in the sample, over 75% are singletons; the top ten hold about 7%. The rearrangement joins TRBV6-2 or TRBV6-3 to TRBJ1-2, with TRBD1 matching over 7 bases. The sequencing here drew on peripheral blood, taken on day 0 of AZD1222 vaccination. The clonotype originates from an adult in good health. The CDR3, as DNA: TGTGCCAGCAGTGCCCCCAGAGAATACAGGGGCGGCTACACCTTC. This codes for CASSAPREYRGGYTF.